The TCR beta chain described here comes from a study of identical twins. Each donor was a healthy Caucasian. This clonotype showed up many times. Its matching antigen is unknown. After template switching added a universal primer site, the resulting cDNA carried unique molecular identifiers. TCRdb reprocessed the 5' RACE reads with MiXCR, giving one entry per CDR3 protein. This table has 210,000 or so distinct CDR3 sequences, under 10% appearing once. Germline assignment: CDR1 DFQATT and CDR2 SNEGSKA (reference sequence). This CDR3 has 14 residues. Between the trimmed V and J ends, which lost 6 bases and 0 bases, there was a span of 15 bases. Overall study results and limits: Abundant beta clonotypes from cord blood had fewer insertions, unlike memory repertoires, which showed none.

This sample was also put to use in a study of yellow fever vaccine responses in identical twins. That study reports: Twins showed a vaccine T cell response that reportedly seemed partly convergent, partly personalized.

The source of this sequence is a woman under 30 in good health. The chain combines TRBV20-1 with TRBJ2-7, with TRBD1 as a possible D gene (5 bases). Material: memory (CD45RO+) T cells sorted from blood. CDR3 coding DNA: TGCAGTGCGCCAATCCAGGGTGGCTCCTACGAGCAGTACTTC. Its protein is CSAPIQGGSYEQYF.